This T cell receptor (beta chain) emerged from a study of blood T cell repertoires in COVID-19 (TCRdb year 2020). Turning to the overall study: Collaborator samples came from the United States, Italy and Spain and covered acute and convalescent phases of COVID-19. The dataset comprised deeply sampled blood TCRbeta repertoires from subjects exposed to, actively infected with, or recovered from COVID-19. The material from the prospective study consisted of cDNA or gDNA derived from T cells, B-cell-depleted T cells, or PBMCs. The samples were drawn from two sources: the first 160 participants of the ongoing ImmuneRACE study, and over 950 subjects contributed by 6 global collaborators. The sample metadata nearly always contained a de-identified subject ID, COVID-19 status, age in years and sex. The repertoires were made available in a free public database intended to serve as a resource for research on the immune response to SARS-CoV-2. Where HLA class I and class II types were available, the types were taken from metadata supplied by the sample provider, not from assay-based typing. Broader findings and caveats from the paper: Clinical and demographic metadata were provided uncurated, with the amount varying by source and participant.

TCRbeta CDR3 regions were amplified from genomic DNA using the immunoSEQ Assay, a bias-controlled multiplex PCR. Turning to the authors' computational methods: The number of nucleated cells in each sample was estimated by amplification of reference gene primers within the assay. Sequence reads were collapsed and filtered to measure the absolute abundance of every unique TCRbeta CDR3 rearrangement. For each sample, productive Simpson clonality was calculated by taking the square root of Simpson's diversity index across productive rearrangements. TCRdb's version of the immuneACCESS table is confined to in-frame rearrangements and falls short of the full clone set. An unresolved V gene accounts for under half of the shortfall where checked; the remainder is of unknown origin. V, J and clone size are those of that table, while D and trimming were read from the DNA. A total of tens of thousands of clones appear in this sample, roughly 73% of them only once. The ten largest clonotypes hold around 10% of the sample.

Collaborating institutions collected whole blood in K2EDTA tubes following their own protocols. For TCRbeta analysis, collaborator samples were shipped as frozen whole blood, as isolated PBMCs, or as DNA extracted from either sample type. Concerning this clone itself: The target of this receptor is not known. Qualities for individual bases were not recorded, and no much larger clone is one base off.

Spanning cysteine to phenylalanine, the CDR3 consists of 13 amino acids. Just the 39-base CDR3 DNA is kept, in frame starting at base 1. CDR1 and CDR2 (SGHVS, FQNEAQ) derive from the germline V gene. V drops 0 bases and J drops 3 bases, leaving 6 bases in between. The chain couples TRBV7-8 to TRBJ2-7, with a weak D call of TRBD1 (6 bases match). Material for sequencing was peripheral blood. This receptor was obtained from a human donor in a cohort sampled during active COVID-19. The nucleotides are TGTGCCAGCAGCTTAGCGACAGGCTACGAGCAGTACTTC. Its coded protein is CASSLATGYEQYF. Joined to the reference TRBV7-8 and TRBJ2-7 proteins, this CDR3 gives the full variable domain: GAGVSQSPRYKVAKRGQDVALRCDPISGHVSLFWYQQALGQGPEFLTYFQNEAQLDKSGLPSDRFFAERPEGSVSTLKIQRTQQEDSAVYLCASSLATGYEQYFGPGTRLTVT.